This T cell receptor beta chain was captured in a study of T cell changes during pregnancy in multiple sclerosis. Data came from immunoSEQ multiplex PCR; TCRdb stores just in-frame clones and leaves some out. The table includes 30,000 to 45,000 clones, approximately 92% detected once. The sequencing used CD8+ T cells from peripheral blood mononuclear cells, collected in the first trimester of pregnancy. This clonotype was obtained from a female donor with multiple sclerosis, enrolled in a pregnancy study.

The CDR3 nucleotides read TGCGCCAGCAGCCAAGTACAGGGGGCGAGGAATGAGCAGTTCTTC. Translated: CASSQVQGARNEQFF. The rearrangement joins TRBV4-1 to TRBJ2-1, with 9 bases lining up with TRBD1. The ends lost 1 base at V and 7 bases at J; junction bases unmatched: 5. The CDR3 is 15 amino acids. Germline assignment: CDR1 MGHRA and CDR2 YSYEKL.